This TCR beta chain is from a study of T cell changes during pregnancy in multiple sclerosis (dated by TCRdb to between 2019 and 2020). Study-level background: The study examined how the T cell repertoire changed over the course of pregnancy in women with multiple sclerosis.

A single count supports this clone. Its antigen is still unknown. The input lacks base qualities; no much larger clone sits a single base away. The library was generated by the immunoSEQ multiplex PCR assay. In TCRdb, the immuneACCESS table is reduced to in-frame sequences with V and J assigned. These tables do not hold every clone; where another copy was compared, an unresolved V gene accounts for under half, and the others remain unexplained. Here the sample has 40,000 to 55,000 clones; around 92% occur a single time. The top ten clones comprise around 4% of the sample. There are 12 amino acids in the CDR3, from cysteine to phenylalanine inclusive. The entry retains the CDR3 DNA only, 36 bases that are in frame from base 1. Per the germline V gene, LGHNA is the CDR1 and YNFKEQ is the CDR2. The trim is 4 bases for V and 7 bases for J, with a gap of 7 bases between the germline ends.

The sequence derives from a female donor with multiple sclerosis, enrolled in a pregnancy study. The sequence is built from TRBV4-2 and TRBJ2-2; TRBD1 is possibly the D segment (5 matching bases). The specimen comprised CD8+ T cells from peripheral blood mononuclear cells, sampled in the first trimester of pregnancy. The DNA reads as follows: TGTGCCAGCAGCCGGGGCGGCGGGGAGCTGTTTTTT. This translates into CASSRGGGELFF.